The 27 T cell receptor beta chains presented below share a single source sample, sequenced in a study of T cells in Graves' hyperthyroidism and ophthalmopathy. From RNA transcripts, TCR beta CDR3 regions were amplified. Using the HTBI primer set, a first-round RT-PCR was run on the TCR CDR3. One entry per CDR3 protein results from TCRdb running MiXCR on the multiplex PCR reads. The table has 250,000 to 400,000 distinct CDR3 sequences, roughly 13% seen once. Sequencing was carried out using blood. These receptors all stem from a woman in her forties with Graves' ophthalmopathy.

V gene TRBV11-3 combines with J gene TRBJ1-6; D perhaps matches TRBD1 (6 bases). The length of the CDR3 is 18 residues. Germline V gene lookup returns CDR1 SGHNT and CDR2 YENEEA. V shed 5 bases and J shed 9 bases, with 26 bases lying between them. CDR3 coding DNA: TGTGCCAGCAGCAACACAGGGACCGCTTTCTATATGGGTTCACCCCTCCACTTT. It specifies CASSNTGTAFYMGSPLHF. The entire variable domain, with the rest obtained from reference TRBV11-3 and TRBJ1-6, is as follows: EAGVVQSPRYKIIEKKQPVAFWCNPISGHNTLYWYLQNLGQGPELLIRYENEEAVDDSQLPKDRFSAERLKGVDSTLKIQPAELGDSAVYLCASSNTGTAFYMGSPLHFGNGTRLTVT.

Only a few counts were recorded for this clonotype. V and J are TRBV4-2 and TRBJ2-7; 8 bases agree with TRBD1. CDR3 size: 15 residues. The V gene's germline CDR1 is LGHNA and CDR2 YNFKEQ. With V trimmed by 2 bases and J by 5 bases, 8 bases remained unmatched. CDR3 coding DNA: TGTGCCAGCAGCCAAAACCGGGACAGGTTGAACGAGCAGTACTTC. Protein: CASSQNRDRLNEQYF.

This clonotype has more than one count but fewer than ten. CDR3 nucleotide sequence: TGTGCCAGCAGCCAAGTGCAGCTAGACTACAATGAGCAGTTCTTC. Its protein product is CASSQVQLDYNEQFF. The chain has TRBV14 and TRBJ2-1; D remains unclear. The CDR3 covers 15 residues. V was trimmed by 1 base and J by 3 bases, leaving 10 bases between them. Looked up from germline, CDR1 is SGHDN and CDR2 is FVKESK.

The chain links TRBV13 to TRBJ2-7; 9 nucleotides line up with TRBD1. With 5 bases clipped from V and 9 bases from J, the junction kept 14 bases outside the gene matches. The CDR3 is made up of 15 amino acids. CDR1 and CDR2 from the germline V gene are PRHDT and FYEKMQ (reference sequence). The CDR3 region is CASSPRGQGPPWQYF. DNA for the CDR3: TGTGCCAGCAGCCCGAGGGGACAGGGCCCCCCATGGCAGTACTTC.

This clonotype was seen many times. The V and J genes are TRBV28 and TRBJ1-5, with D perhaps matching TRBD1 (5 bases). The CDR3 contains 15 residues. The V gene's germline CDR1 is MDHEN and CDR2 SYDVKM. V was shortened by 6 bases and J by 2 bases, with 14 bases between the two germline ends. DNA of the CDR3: TGTGCCAGCAGGGGGCATGATGTGGGCAATCAGCCCCAGCATTTT. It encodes CASRGHDVGNQPQHF.

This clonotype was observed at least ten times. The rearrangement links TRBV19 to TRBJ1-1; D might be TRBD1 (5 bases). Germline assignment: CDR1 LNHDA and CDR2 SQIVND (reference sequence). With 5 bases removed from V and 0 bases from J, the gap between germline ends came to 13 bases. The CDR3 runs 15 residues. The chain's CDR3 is CASSPYGAMNTEAFF. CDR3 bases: TGTGCCAGTAGTCCCTACGGGGCAATGAACACTGAAGCTTTCTTT.

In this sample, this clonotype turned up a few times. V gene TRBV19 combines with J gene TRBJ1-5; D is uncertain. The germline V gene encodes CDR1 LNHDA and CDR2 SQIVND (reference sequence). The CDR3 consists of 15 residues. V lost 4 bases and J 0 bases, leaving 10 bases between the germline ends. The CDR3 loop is CASSTLSNSNQPQHF. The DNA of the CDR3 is TGTGCCAGTAGTACCCTAAGCAATAGCAATCAGCCCCAGCATTTT.

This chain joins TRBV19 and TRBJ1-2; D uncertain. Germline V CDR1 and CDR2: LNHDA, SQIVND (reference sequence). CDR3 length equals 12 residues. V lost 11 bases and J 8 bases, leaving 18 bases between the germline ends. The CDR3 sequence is CAGMAGVGGYTF. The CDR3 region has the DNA TGTGCCGGTATGGCTGGGGTGGGAGGCTACACCTTC.

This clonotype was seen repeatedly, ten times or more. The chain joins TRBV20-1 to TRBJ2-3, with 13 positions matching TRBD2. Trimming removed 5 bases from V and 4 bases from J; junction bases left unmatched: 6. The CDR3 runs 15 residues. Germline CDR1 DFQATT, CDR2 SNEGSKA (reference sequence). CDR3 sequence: CSAGGLAGVADTQYF. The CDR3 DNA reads TGCAGTGCTGGAGGACTAGCGGGAGTAGCAGATACGCAGTATTTT.

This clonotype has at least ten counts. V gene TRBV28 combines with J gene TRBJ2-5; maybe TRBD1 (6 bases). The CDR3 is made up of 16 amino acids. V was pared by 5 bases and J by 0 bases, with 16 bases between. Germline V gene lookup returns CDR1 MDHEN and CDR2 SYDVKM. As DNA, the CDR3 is TGTGCCAGCAGTGTACAGCAGGGGTTCTACCAAGAGACCCAGTACTTC. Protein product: CASSVQQGFYQETQYF.

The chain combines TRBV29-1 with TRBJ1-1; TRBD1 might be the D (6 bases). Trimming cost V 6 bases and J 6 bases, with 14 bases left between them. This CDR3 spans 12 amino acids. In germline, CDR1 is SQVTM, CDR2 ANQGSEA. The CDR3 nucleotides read TGCAGCGTAATAACAGGGAGGGCTGAAGCTTTCTTT. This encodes CSVITGRAEAFF.

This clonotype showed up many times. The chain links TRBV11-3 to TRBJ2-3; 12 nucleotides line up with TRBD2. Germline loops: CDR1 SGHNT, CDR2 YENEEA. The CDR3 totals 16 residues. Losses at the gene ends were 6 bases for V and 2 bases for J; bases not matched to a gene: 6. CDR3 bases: TGTGCCAGCAGTCGACTAGCGGGGGCCTACACAGATACGCAGTATTTT. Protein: CASSRLAGAYTDTQYF.

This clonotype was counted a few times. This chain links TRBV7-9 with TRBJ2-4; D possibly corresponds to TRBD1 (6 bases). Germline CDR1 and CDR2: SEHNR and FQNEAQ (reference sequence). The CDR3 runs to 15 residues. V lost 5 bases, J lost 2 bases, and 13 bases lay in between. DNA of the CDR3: TGTGCCAGCAGCACAGAACAGGGCCCCAAAAACATTCAGTACTTC. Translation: CASSTEQGPKNIQYF.

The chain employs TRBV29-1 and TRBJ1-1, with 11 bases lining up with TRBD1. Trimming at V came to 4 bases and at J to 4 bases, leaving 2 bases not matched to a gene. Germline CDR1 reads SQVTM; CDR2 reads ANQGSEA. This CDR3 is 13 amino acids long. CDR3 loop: CSVGGTGGTEAFF. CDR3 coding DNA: TGCAGCGTTGGGGGGACAGGGGGCACTGAAGCTTTCTTT.

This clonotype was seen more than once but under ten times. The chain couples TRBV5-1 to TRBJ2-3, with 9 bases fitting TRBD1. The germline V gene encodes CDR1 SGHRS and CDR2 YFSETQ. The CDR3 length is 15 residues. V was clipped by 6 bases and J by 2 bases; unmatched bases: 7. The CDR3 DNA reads TGCGCCAGCATGACAGGGGGAATGGACACAGATACGCAGTATTTT. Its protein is CASMTGGMDTDTQYF.

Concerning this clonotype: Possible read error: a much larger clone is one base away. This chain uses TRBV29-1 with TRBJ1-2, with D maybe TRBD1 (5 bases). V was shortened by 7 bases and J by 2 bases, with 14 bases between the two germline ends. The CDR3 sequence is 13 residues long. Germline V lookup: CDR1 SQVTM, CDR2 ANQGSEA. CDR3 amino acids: CSGRFSGNYGYTF. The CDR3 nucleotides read TGCAGCGGGAGGTTTTCAGGGAACTATGGCTACACCTTC.

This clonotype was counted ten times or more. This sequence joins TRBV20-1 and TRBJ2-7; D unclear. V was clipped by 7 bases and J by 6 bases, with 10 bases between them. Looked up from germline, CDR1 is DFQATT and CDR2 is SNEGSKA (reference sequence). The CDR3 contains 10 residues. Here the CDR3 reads CSVSVAEQYF. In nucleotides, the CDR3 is TGCAGTGTCTCGGTCGCCGAGCAGTACTTC.

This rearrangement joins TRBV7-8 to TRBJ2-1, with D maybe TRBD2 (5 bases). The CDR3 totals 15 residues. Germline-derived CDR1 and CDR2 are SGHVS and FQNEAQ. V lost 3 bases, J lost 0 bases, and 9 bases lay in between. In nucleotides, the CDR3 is TGTGCCAGCAGCTTTAGCGCAAACTCCTACAATGAGCAGTTCTTC. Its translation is CASSFSANSYNEQFF.

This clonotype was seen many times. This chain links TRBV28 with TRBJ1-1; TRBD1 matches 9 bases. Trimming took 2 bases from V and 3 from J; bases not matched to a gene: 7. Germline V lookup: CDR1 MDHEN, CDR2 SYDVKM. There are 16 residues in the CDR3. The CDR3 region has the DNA TGTGCCAGCAGTTTACCCCGGGACAGGGAGGACACTGAAGCTTTCTTT. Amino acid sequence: CASSLPRDREDTEAFF.

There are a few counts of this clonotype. CDR3 nucleotide sequence: TGCGCCAGCAGCCAGACAGGTTGGGATACGCAGTATTTT. It yields the protein CASSQTGWDTQYF. The chain couples TRBV4-1 to TRBJ2-3, with D perhaps matching TRBD1 (6 bases). From germline, CDR1 is MGHRA and CDR2 YSYEKL. This CDR3 is built from 13 residues. V was shortened by 3 bases and J by 6 bases, with 10 bases between the two germline ends.

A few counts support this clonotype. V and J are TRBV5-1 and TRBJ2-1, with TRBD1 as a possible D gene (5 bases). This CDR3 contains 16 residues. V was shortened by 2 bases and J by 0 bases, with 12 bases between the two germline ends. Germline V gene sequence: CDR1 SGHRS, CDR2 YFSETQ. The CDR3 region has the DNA TGCGCCAGCAGCTTTAGTTGGGGCAGCTCCTACAATGAGCAGTTCTTC. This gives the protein CASSFSWGSSYNEQFF.

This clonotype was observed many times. This CDR3 is CASSHRGKNTEAFF. The CDR3 DNA reads TGCGCCAGCTCCCACAGGGGGAAGAACACTGAAGCTTTCTTT. This chain joins TRBV10-1 and TRBJ1-1; TRBD1 aligns across 8 bases. Germline CDR1 is WNHNN and CDR2 is SYGVQD (reference sequence). The CDR3 runs 14 residues. V was clipped by 8 bases and J by 1 base; unmatched bases: 6.

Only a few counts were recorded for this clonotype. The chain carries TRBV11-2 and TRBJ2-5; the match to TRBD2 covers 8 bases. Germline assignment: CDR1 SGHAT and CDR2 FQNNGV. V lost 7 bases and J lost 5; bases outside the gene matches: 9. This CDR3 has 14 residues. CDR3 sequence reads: CASNPTGGMETQYF. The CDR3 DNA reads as TGTGCCAGCAACCCTACGGGGGGGATGGAGACCCAGTACTTC. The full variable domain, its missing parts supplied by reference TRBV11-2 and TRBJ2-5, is EAGVAQSPRYKIIEKRQSVAFWCNPISGHATLYWYQQILGQGPKLLIQFQNNGVVDDSQLPKDRFSAERLKGVDSTLKIQPAKLEDSAVYLCASNPTGGMETQYFGPGTRLLVL.

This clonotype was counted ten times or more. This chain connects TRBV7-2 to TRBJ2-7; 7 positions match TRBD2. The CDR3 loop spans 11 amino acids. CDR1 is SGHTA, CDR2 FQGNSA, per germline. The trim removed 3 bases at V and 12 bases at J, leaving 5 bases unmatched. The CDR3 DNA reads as TGTGCCAGCAGCTTCGGGACTAAGCCGTACTTC. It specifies CASSFGTKPYF.

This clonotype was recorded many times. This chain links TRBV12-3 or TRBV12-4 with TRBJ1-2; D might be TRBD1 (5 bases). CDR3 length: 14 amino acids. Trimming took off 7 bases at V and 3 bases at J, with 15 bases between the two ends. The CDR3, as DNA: TGTGCCAGCACTCCCTTTGGGGGAGACTATGGCTACACCTTC. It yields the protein CASTPFGGDYGYTF.

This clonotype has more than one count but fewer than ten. CDR3: CASTPSAGASGMGEQFF. CDR3 DNA: TGTGCCAGCACCCCTTCTGCGGGGGCCTCTGGGATGGGTGAGCAGTTCTTC. J is TRBJ2-1 and V is TRBV9, with D perhaps TRBD2 (7 bases). Germline values: CDR1 SGDLS, CDR2 YYNGEE. The CDR3 has 17 amino acids. Trimming shortened V by 6 bases and J by 9 bases, and 28 bases separated the two germline ends.

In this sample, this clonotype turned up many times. CDR3 in amino acids: CASSYSTVIGTLIDTQYF. The DNA for the CDR3 is TGTGCCAGCAGTTACTCGACGGTGATTGGGACGCTCATAGATACGCAGTATTTT. The chain couples TRBV6-6 to TRBJ2-3; either TRBD1 or TRBD2 may supply D (5 bases each). The germline V gene has CDR1 MNHNY and CDR2 SVGAGI (reference sequence). The CDR3 runs 18 residues. The V gene lost 0 bases and the J gene lost 5 bases, with 21 bases spanning the gap.